What follows are 19 T cell receptor beta chains derived from one specimen sequenced in a study of blood T cell repertoires in COVID-19 (dated by TCRdb to 2020 to 2022). Library prep was done by the immunoSEQ multiplex PCR assay. As stored in TCRdb, this immuneACCESS dataset retains in-frame rearrangements with V and J assigned. A fraction of the clones does not appear; measured against another copy, unresolved V genes explain less than half of the discrepancy, and the remainder lacks a known reason. For this sample there are 200,000 to 250,000 clones; 84% appear just once. In total, the top ten clones hold roughly 4.6% of the sample. The source material was peripheral blood. These TCRs come from an older woman who had recovered from COVID-19.

This chain connects TRBV7-2 to TRBJ1-1; tentative D call: TRBD1 (5 bases). Germline values: CDR1 SGHTA, CDR2 FQGNSA. The CDR3 has 15 residues. The V end was cut by 3 bases, the J end by 1 base, with 12 bases between. CDR3 residues: CASSFGGVENTEAFF. The CDR3 region has the DNA TGTGCCAGCAGCTTTGGAGGGGTGGAGAACACTGAAGCTTTCTTT.

The gene calls are TRBV2 and TRBJ1-5, with unresolved D. The CDR3 runs to 13 residues. Germline V CDR1 and CDR2: SNHLY, FYNNEI. V was cut by 7 bases and J by 5 bases, with 12 bases left in between. The CDR3 sequence is CASKTETHQPQHF. The CDR3 DNA sequence: TGTGCCAGCAAAACAGAAACCCATCAGCCCCAGCATTTT.

V gene TRBV7-9 combines with J gene TRBJ2-3, with D maybe TRBD2 (7 bases). This CDR3 is built from 15 residues. Trimming removed 5 bases from V and 2 bases from J, with 14 bases in between. Germline V lookup: CDR1 SEHNR, CDR2 FQNEAQ (reference sequence). The CDR3 is CASSTPRGPTDTQYF. CDR3 nucleotide sequence: TGTGCCAGCAGCACACCGCGGGGGCCCACAGATACGCAGTATTTT. The full variable domain, its missing parts supplied by reference TRBV7-9 and TRBJ2-3, is DTGVSQNPRHKITKRGQNVTFRCDPISEHNRLYWYRQTLGQGPEFLTYFQNEAQLEKSRLLSDRFSAERPKGSFSTLEIQRTEQGDSAMYLCASSTPRGPTDTQYFGPGTRLTVL.

This clone was seen a handful of times. This chain connects TRBV7-8 to TRBJ2-7; tentatively, D is TRBD2 (7 bases). The V gene lost 2 bases and the J gene lost 0 bases, with 14 bases spanning the gap. Germline V gene lookup returns CDR1 SGHVS and CDR2 FQNEAQ. The CDR3 covers 16 residues. CDR3 sequence reads: CASSLWRGPSSYEQYF. For the CDR3, the DNA is TGTGCCAGCAGCTTATGGCGGGGGCCAAGCTCCTACGAGCAGTACTTC.

The J gene is TRBJ2-5, the V gene TRBV27, with TRBD1 matching 8 bases. V lost 4 bases, J lost 3 bases, and 4 bases stayed unmatched. CDR1 is MNHEY, CDR2 SMNVEV, per germline (reference sequence). CDR3 length equals 14 residues. CDR3 sequence (DNA): TGTGCCAGCAGTTCGCAACAGGGGGAAGAGACCCAGTACTTC. Amino acids: CASSSQQGEETQYF.

CDR3 nucleotides: TGCGCCAGCAGCTTGTATGGTCCAGGCGACGAGCAGTACTTC. This encodes CASSLYGPGDEQYF. The rearrangement uses TRBV5-1 and TRBJ2-7; D uncertain. V was pared by 1 base and J by 5 bases, with 13 bases between. Germline V lookup: CDR1 SGHRS, CDR2 YFSETQ. CDR3 size: 14 residues.

This chain connects TRBV11-2 to TRBJ1-2; D is possibly TRBD1 (5 bases). V lost 4 bases and J lost 2, with 14 bases in between. The V gene's germline CDR1 is SGHAT and CDR2 FQNNGV. This CDR3 spans 15 amino acids. Written as DNA, the CDR3 is TGTGCCAGCAGCTCACCGAACGGGGGAAACTATGGCTACACCTTC. Its translation is CASSSPNGGNYGYTF. Looking up the rest from reference TRBV11-2 and TRBJ1-2 gives the full variable domain: EAGVAQSPRYKIIEKRQSVAFWCNPISGHATLYWYQQILGQGPKLLIQFQNNGVVDDSQLPKDRFSAERLKGVDSTLKIQPAKLEDSAVYLCASSSPNGGNYGYTFGSGTRLTVV.

V gene TRBV11-2 combines with J gene TRBJ2-7; TRBD1 matches 7 bases. With V trimmed by 1 base and J by 5 bases, 11 bases remained unmatched. From germline, CDR1 is SGHAT and CDR2 FQNNGV. The CDR3 length is 16 residues. The CDR3 DNA follows: TGTGCCAGCAGCTTAGTTGGCAGGGGGTGGGTCGACGAGCAGTACTTC. Encoded protein: CASSLVGRGWVDEQYF. Based on the CDR3 plus reference TRBV11-2 and TRBJ2-7, the full variable domain is EAGVAQSPRYKIIEKRQSVAFWCNPISGHATLYWYQQILGQGPKLLIQFQNNGVVDDSQLPKDRFSAERLKGVDSTLKIQPAKLEDSAVYLCASSLVGRGWVDEQYFGPGTRLTVT.

This clone was recorded only once. In DNA, the CDR3 is TGTGCCTGGAGTCCCCGGGGGGCGGGGGAGCAGTACTTC. Translation gives CAWSPRGAGEQYF. This chain connects TRBV30 to TRBJ2-7; D is possibly TRBD2 (7 bases). Germline lookup yields CDR1 GTSNPN and CDR2 SVGIG (reference sequence). Trimming removed 2 bases at V and 7 bases at J, with 15 bases between. This CDR3 is built from 13 residues.

The rearrangement joins TRBV2 to TRBJ1-1, with 10 nucleotides matching TRBD1. After removal of 6 bases from V and 5 bases from J, the junction contained 6 bases not matched to a gene. The length of the CDR3 is 14 residues. Germline CDR1 is SNHLY and CDR2 is FYNNEI. The CDR3 bases are TGTGCCAGCAGCGAGGGACAGGGGAGGACTGAAGCTTTCTTT. Its translation: CASSEGQGRTEAFF.

The chain recombines TRBV2 with TRBJ1-4; no firm D call. The CDR3 consists of 14 residues. Per the germline V gene, CDR1 is SNHLY and CDR2 is FYNNEI. V was trimmed by 4 bases and J by 3 bases, leaving 9 bases between them. The CDR3 coding sequence is TGTGCCAGCAGTGTAGTAACTGCTAATGAAAAACTGTTTTTT. The encoded protein is CASSVVTANEKLFF.

The chain combines TRBV5-1 with TRBJ1-1, with D possibly TRBD1 on 5 matching bases. Trimming took 5 bases from V and 4 from J, leaving 12 bases between them. Germline CDR1 is SGHRS and CDR2 is YFSETQ. This CDR3 is built from 13 residues. The DNA of the CDR3 is TGCGCCAGCAGGGCACTGGGGCGCACTGAAGCTTTCTTT. Protein sequence: CASRALGRTEAFF.

This chain links TRBV7-9 with TRBJ2-1; 10 nucleotides line up with TRBD2. CDR3 length: 15 residues. Per germline, CDR1 SEHNR and CDR2 FQNEAQ (reference sequence). The junction had 7 bases not matched to a gene; V was cut back by 3 bases and J by 8 bases. The CDR3 spells CASSFQRGGIDEQFF. The CDR3 region has the DNA TGTGCCAGCAGCTTTCAGCGGGGGGGTATTGATGAGCAGTTCTTC.

The V gene is TRBV18, the J gene TRBJ2-1, with a weak D call TRBD2 (6 bases). Trimming shortened V by 6 bases and J by 8 bases, and 20 bases separated the two germline ends. The CDR3 length is 15 residues. In germline, CDR1 is KGHSH, CDR2 LQKENI. CDR3 sequence reads: CASSPLAGFSDEQFF. CDR3 sequence (DNA): TGTGCCAGCTCCCCTCTGGCGGGGTTCTCCGATGAGCAGTTCTTC.

This chain connects TRBV5-1 to TRBJ2-1, with D perhaps matching TRBD2 (7 bases). Germline V CDR1 and CDR2: SGHRS, YFSETQ. The CDR3 has 17 residues. Between the trimmed V and J ends, which lost 4 bases and 0 bases, there was a span of 17 bases. The CDR3 DNA is TGCGCCAGCAGCACCCCAACCGGGGGGCCCTCCTACAATGAGCAGTTCTTC. Translating gives CASSTPTGGPSYNEQFF.

The V call is TRBV25-1, the J call TRBJ2-1; 9 bases match TRBD2. This CDR3 is 15 amino acids long. Trimming took 7 bases from V and 8 from J; bases not matched to a gene: 12. Germline V CDR1 and CDR2: MGHDK, SYGVNS. In DNA, the CDR3 is TGTGCCAGCACGAGGGGACTAGCATCCGGCGATGAGCAGTTCTTC. Its translation is CASTRGLASGDEQFF.

This clone was seen a handful of times. This chain links TRBV30 with TRBJ1-5; the D is unclear. Germline assignment: CDR1 GTSNPN and CDR2 SVGIG (reference sequence). The CDR3 is made up of 17 amino acids. Trimming shortened V by 0 bases and J by 2 bases, and 17 bases separated the two germline ends. The CDR3 protein is CAWSVGYGVFGNQPQHF. CDR3 coding DNA: TGTGCCTGGAGTGTAGGTTACGGGGTATTTGGCAATCAGCCCCAGCATTTT.

The chain has TRBV3-1 (or the pseudogene TRBV3-2) and TRBJ2-7; 7 bases agree with TRBD1. This CDR3 comprises 14 residues. Germline V gene sequence: CDR1 LGHDT, CDR2 YNNKEL (reference sequence). The ends lost 5 bases at V and 4 bases at J; junction bases unmatched: 8. CDR3 in DNA: TGTGCCAGCAGCTGGGACAGAAATAGATACGAGCAGTACTTC. This encodes CASSWDRNRYEQYF.

J is TRBJ1-6 and V is TRBV7-8; D not resolved. V was clipped by 4 bases and J by 2 bases, with 15 bases between them. This CDR3 has 17 residues. The germline CDR1 and CDR2 sequences are SGHVS and FQNEAQ. The CDR3 sequence is CASSSQRWPPYNSPLHF. The CDR3 DNA reads as TGTGCCAGCAGCTCCCAGCGGTGGCCTCCCTATAATTCACCCCTCCACTTT.